Below, 2 T cell receptor beta chains from the same sample are listed, as sequenced in a study of beta chain features in type 1 diabetes. Expressed TCRB transcripts were sequenced because the entire RNA isolate underwent reverse transcription. Using immunoSEQ multiplex PCR, the repertoire was profiled, and TCRdb retains in-frame clones only, with some absent. The repertoire holds fewer than 200,000 clones, about 7.3% seen once, with 0.55% to 0.65% in the top ten. Specimen: central memory CD4+ T cells from blood. Source of these receptors: a man aged 18-30 years in good health.

This clone came up a few times. J is TRBJ2-5 and V is TRBV28; D might be TRBD1 (5 bases). The V gene lost 8 bases and the J gene lost 4 bases, with 14 bases spanning the gap. In germline, CDR1 is MDHEN, CDR2 SYDVKM. This CDR3 contains 13 residues. CDR3: CASGISGIETQYF. The CDR3 region has the DNA TGTGCCAGCGGGATCTCAGGGATAGAGACCCAGTACTTC.

The table lists this clone with many counts. The chain is built from TRBV30 and TRBJ1-4, with 8 bases that match TRBD1. V lost 4 bases and J lost 8; bases outside the gene matches: 9. Germline CDR1 and CDR2: GTSNPN and SVGIG (reference sequence). The CDR3 is made up of 14 amino acids. The CDR3 sequence: CAWNRQGANEKLFF. In DNA, the CDR3 is TGTGCCTGGAATCGGCAGGGGGCAAACGAAAAACTGTTTTTT.